The present T cell receptor beta chain was sequenced within a study of CD8 T cells in ankylosing spondylitis. Study-wide points: Seemingly characteristic of ankylosing spondylitis blood was a TCR beta motif consisting of about 8 highly homologous variants.

In TCRdb, the 5' RACE reads were re-called with MiXCR into one record per CDR3 protein. Of approximately 130,000 distinct CDR3 sequences detected, 11% appear once; the ten largest clones hold around 4.3%. This clonotype was recorded a few times. The antigen remains unidentified. CDR1 is SGHRS, CDR2 YFSETQ, per germline. V lost 4 bases and J 2 bases, leaving 13 bases between the germline ends. The CDR3 consists of 14 residues. The sample was blood, either unsorted or a sorted T cell fraction (not recorded which). This clonotype originated in a female donor with ankylosing spondylitis or in good health (not recorded which). V is TRBV5-1 and J is TRBJ2-7, with D possibly TRBD1 on 6 matching bases. CDR3 DNA sequence: TGCGCCAGCAGCCCCAATACAGGGACCTACGAGCAGTACTTC. It is translated as CASSPNTGTYEQYF. The complete variable domain, with remaining parts taken from reference TRBV5-1 and TRBJ2-7, reads KAGVTQTPRYLIKTRGQQVTLSCSPISGHRSVSWYQQTPGQGLQFLFEYFSETQRNKGNFPGRFSGRQFSNSRSEMNVSTLELGDSALYLCASSPNTGTYEQYFGPGTRLTVT.